This T cell receptor (beta chain) was sequenced during a study of blood T cell repertoires in COVID-19. Authors' data handling: Reference gene primers were amplified, and this amplification served to estimate nucleated cell counts. Sequenced by immunoSEQ multiplex PCR; TCRdb stores in-frame clones only, minus some. V and J calls and clone size are copied from that table; D and trimming were computed from the DNA. This table has under 550,000 clones, 70% to 90% appearing once. The germline V gene has CDR1 SGHRS and CDR2 YFSETQ. The germline V and J ends were trimmed by 2 bases and 7 bases, with 16 bases remaining between them. This CDR3 has 14 residues.

This receptor was taken from a man aged 18 to 30 with COVID-19, enrolled during active disease. The chain joins TRBV5-1 to TRBJ2-7, with a weak D call TRBD2 (6 bases). The sample was peripheral blood. Here the CDR3 reads CASSFTSGTQEQYF. The DNA for the CDR3 is TGCGCCAGCAGCTTTACCTCCGGGACTCAAGAGCAGTACTTC.